This paragraph reports one T cell receptor (beta chain). The antigen this receptor binds is unknown. No quality values exist for individual bases; no much larger clone is one base distant. For CDR1 and CDR2, the germline V gene lists MDHEN and SYDVKM. V drops 2 bases and J drops 3 bases, leaving 8 bases in between. The CDR3 has 13 amino acids, counting the end cysteine and phenylalanine. Only CDR3 DNA is held: 39 bases, read in frame from base 1. The data stem from a study of blood T cell repertoires in COVID-19 (TCRdb year 2020). A note on the overall study: The collaborator samples originated in the United States, Italy and Spain and spanned the acute and convalescent phases of COVID-19. The prospective study material was composed of cDNA or gDNA derived from T cells, B-cell-depleted T cells, or PBMCs. The dataset comprised deeply sampled blood TCRbeta repertoires from subjects exposed to, actively infected with, or recovered from COVID-19. The repertoires were released in a freely available public database meant as a resource for research on the immune response to SARS-CoV-2. The samples were drawn from two sources: the first 160 participants of the ongoing ImmuneRACE study, and fewer than 1,500 subjects contributed by 6 global collaborators. Nearly every sample came with metadata listing a de-identified subject ID, COVID-19 status, age in years and sex. Where HLA class I and class II types were available, the types were taken from metadata supplied by the sample provider, not from assay-based typing.

The immunoSEQ Assay, a bias-controlled multiplex PCR, was used to amplify TCRbeta CDR3 regions from genomic DNA. The study's processing was this. Nucleated cell counts per sample were estimated from amplification of reference gene primers within the assay. Sequence reads were collapsed and filtered to measure the absolute abundance of every unique TCRbeta CDR3 rearrangement. Productive Simpson clonality was computed per sample as the square root of Simpson's diversity index over productive rearrangements. TCRdb re-hosts the immuneACCESS table, in-frame sequences only. Its copies lack some clones; in the studies checked, an unresolved V gene accounts for under half of them, and the cause for the rest is not known. That table furnishes V, J and clone size, whereas the DNA furnished D and trimming. This sample has roughly 64,000 clones in its table, and around 66% of those were observed once. The top ten hold around half of the sample.

Participants in the prospective study were aged about 18 to 90 years, lived in 24 United States geographic areas, and enrolled through a virtual design. In the prospective study, participants were assigned to cohorts based on the clinical history participants reported in a screening survey and a study questionnaire. A participant counted as exposed if, within 2 weeks of entering the study, that participant had been in contact with someone who had a PCR-confirmed or clinician-diagnosed COVID-19 case. Each participant in the prospective study had whole blood, serum and a nasopharyngeal or oropharyngeal swab collected by mobile phlebotomists. Additional blood draws and questionnaires over an approximately two-month period could optionally be provided by prospective study participants. Before DNA extraction, prospective study blood samples were shipped either frozen or at room temperature. On the study overall, not on this receptor specifically: The quantity of clinical and demographic metadata differed by source and by participant and was supplied without curation.

The chain employs TRBV28 and TRBJ2-7; TRBD1 is possibly the D segment (6 matching bases). This sequence was found in a woman in her sixties or seventies who had been exposed to COVID-19. The sample was PBMCs or T cells enriched from blood (not recorded which). The DNA sequence follows: TGTGCCAGCAGTTTAGCAGGGGACTACGAGCAGTACTTC. The translation is CASSLAGDYEQYF.